This is a list of T cell receptor beta chains from one sample in a study of shared clonotypes between healthy human individuals. The assay was immunoSEQ multiplex PCR, and TCRdb's table has in-frame clones only and misses some. This sample has more than 1,200,000 clones, with around 98.5% found just once. Sequencing was performed on naive CD4+ T cells sorted from blood. These receptors all stem from a man aged 30-40 years in good health. The CDR3 runs from the conserved cysteine through the conserved F or W. The order of the fields is clone size, V gene, J gene, D gene, CDR3 protein, CDR3 DNA. D genes are given only for firm matches. Clone size appears in some rows only: once, few, many, or a class for an expanded clone.

>-|TRBV28|TRBJ1-3|-
CASRSLGSGNTIYF
TGTGCCAGCAGATCGCTCGGCTCTGGAAACACCATATATTTT
>-|TRBV5-1|TRBJ2-7|-
CASSDGPPGYEQYF
TGCGCCAGCAGCGACGGGCCACCTGGGTACGAGCAGTACTTC
>-|TRBV5-6|TRBJ2-7|-
CASSLEVRGEQYF
TGTGCCAGCAGCTTGGAGGTGAGGGGGGAGCAGTACTTC
>-|TRBV30|TRBJ2-7|-
CAWSVIGARNEQYF
TGTGCCTGGAGTGTAATAGGGGCGCGGAACGAGCAGTACTTC
>-|TRBV7-8|TRBJ1-1|TRBD1
CASSLGGGWKAFF
TGTGCCAGCAGCTTAGGAGGGGGCTGGAAAGCTTTCTTT
>-|TRBV5-8|TRBJ2-3|TRBD2
CASSRGLSIDTQYF
TGTGCCAGCAGCCGGGGACTATCCATAGATACGCAGTATTTT
>-|TRBV6-5|TRBJ2-7|-
CASSLRDKTYEQYF
TGTGCCAGCAGTCTCCGGGACAAAACCTACGAGCAGTACTTC
>-|TRBV9|TRBJ2-7|TRBD2
CASSASGGSVYEQYF
TGTGCCAGCAGCGCAAGCGGGGGATCCGTCTACGAGCAGTACTTC
>-|TRBV11-2|TRBJ2-7|TRBD1
CASSLPWTGRAEQYF
TGTGCCAGCAGCCTACCATGGACAGGCCGTGCCGAGCAGTACTTC
>-|TRBV14|TRBJ2-7|TRBD2
CASSQGIMTSVKYEQYF
TGTGCCAGCAGCCAAGGGATTATGACTAGCGTGAAATACGAGCAGTACTTC
>-|TRBV2|TRBJ2-7|TRBD2
CASSLAGGPDEQYF
TGTGCCAGCAGCTTAGCGGGAGGGCCTGACGAGCAGTACTTC
>once|TRBV19|TRBJ2-2|TRBD1
CASIWTGRFATGELFF
TGTGCCAGTATCTGGACAGGGCGATTCGCGACCGGGGAGCTGTTTTTT
>-|TRBV30|TRBJ1-4|-
CAWSIPFRSTNEKLFF
TGTGCCTGGAGTATCCCCTTTCGCTCAACTAATGAAAAACTGTTTTTT
>-|TRBV2|TRBJ2-7|TRBD1
CASSRTDRGGYEQYF
TGTGCCAGCAGTCGAACGGACAGGGGAGGCTACGAGCAGTACTTC
>-|TRBV13|TRBJ2-1|TRBD2
CASSLVRASGGDEQFF
TGTGCCAGCAGCTTAGTTCGGGCTAGCGGGGGTGATGAGCAGTTCTTC
>-|TRBV27|TRBJ1-2|-
CASSTEGVNPRHGYTF
TGTGCCAGCAGTACAGAAGGGGTCAACCCACGACACGGCTACACCTTC
>-|TRBV7-3|TRBJ1-1|-
CASSPRVTTEAFF
TGTGCCAGCAGCCCCAGAGTGACCACTGAAGCTTTCTTT
>-|TRBV29-1|TRBJ2-3|-
CSADGGLGTDTQYF
TGCAGCGCTGACGGGGGACTTGGCACAGATACGCAGTATTTT
>-|TRBV7-9|TRBJ1-4|TRBD1
CASSLIVDRGSEKLFF
TGTGCCAGCAGCTTAATCGTTGACAGGGGAAGTGAAAAACTGTTTTTT
>-|TRBV2|TRBJ1-5|-
CASSEQVNQPQHF
TGTGCCAGCAGTGAACAGGTAAATCAGCCCCAGCATTTT
>-|TRBV19|TRBJ2-7|TRBD2
CASRDSGRPSYEQYF
TGTGCCAGTAGAGATAGCGGGAGGCCTTCTTACGAGCAGTACTTC
>-|TRBV29-1|TRBJ1-2|-
CSVTEGHRRDYGYTF
TGCAGCGTTACCGAGGGACACCGGAGGGACTATGGCTACACCTTC
>-|TRBV28|TRBJ1-5|-
CASIPPGGQPQHF
TGTGCCAGCATCCCCCCCGGGGGTCAGCCCCAGCATTTT
>-|TRBV23-1|TRBJ1-2|TRBD1
CASSPGTGGGYTF
TGCGCCAGCAGTCCCGGGACAGGGGGTGGCTACACCTTC
>-|TRBV14|TRBJ2-7|TRBD1
CASSQEFQTGGIRQYF
TGTGCCAGCAGCCAAGAGTTTCAGACAGGGGGTATACGGCAGTACTTC
>-|TRBV15|TRBJ2-1|TRBD2
CATSTPSGKSSYNEQFF
TGTGCCACCAGCACCCCTAGCGGGAAGTCCTCCTACAATGAGCAGTTCTTC
>-|TRBV5-1|TRBJ2-5|-
CASSLKGGGETQYF
TGCGCCAGCAGCTTGAAGGGAGGGGGAGAGACCCAGTACTTC
>-|TRBV19|TRBJ2-5|-
CASSYSGETQYF
TGTGCCAGTAGTTATTCAGGGGAGACCCAGTACTTC
>-|TRBV18|TRBJ2-1|-
CASSPPVGQGGFYNEQFF
TGTGCCAGCTCACCACCGGTCGGGCAAGGGGGTTTTTACAATGAGCAGTTCTTC
>-|TRBV10-1|TRBJ2-7|-
CASSPKLGNYEQYF
TGCGCCAGCAGCCCGAAACTGGGCAACTACGAGCAGTACTTC
>-|TRBV7-2|TRBJ2-1|-
CASSIRGVTYNEQFF
TGTGCCAGCAGCATAAGGGGCGTCACCTACAATGAGCAGTTCTTC
>-|TRBV2|TRBJ1-5|-
CASSGGMVSNQPQHF
TGTGCCAGCAGTGGAGGGATGGTTAGCAATCAGCCCCAGCATTTT
>-|TRBV2|TRBJ1-4|-
CASRQYRNEKLFF
TGTGCCAGCAGACAGTATCGTAATGAAAAACTGTTTTTT
>-|TRBV29-1|TRBJ2-3|-
CSVLITGTDTQYF
TGCAGCGTTCTAATCACCGGCACAGATACGCAGTATTTT
>-|TRBV19|TRBJ2-7|-
CASSTHSDSYEQYF
TGTGCCAGTAGTACACACAGCGACTCCTACGAGCAGTACTTC
>-|TRBV12-5|TRBJ2-5|TRBD1
CASGLYTRTGEETQYF
TGTGCTAGTGGTTTGTATACCCGGACAGGCGAAGAGACCCAGTACTTC
>-|TRBV27|TRBJ2-1|TRBD2
CASRTGTSGSGEQFF
TGTGCCAGCAGAACCGGGACTAGCGGGAGTGGTGAGCAGTTCTTC
>-|TRBV10-3|TRBJ2-7|-
CAISESWDEQYF
TGTGCCATCAGTGAGTCGTGGGACGAGCAGTACTTC
>-|TRBV7-9|TRBJ1-2|-
CASSLGSTGNYGYTF
TGTGCCAGCAGCTTAGGATCGACTGGGAACTATGGCTACACCTTC
>-|TRBV27|TRBJ1-1|-
CASSSTLTVTEAFF
TGTGCCAGCAGTTCAACTCTGACAGTCACTGAAGCTTTCTTT
>-|TRBV7-9|TRBJ1-3|-
CASSLVQGLLDSGNTIYF
TGTGCCAGCAGCTTAGTCCAGGGCTTACTCGACTCTGGAAACACCATATATTTT